The T cell receptor (beta chain) under discussion was sequenced for a study of T cell responses to AZD1222 COVID-19 vaccine. Study context: Pooled together were second doses at about 4 or about 12 weeks.

Whole-study results and caveats: Among the donors, most were white British and more were female, and clonal diversity was possibly underestimated. Among those given AZD1222, only five to seven were seropositive at baseline. In all cases, repertoires were sampled only after the peak T cell response.

The protocol was immunoSEQ multiplex PCR, while the TCRdb copy is restricted to in-frame clones and leaves out a portion. Here the sample spans approximately 100,000 clones, around nine tenths being singletons. Notes on this clone: Its antigen is not known.

The source of this sequence is an adult in good health. The sequences come from peripheral blood, collected on day 0 of AZD1222 vaccination.

DNA of the CDR3: TGTGCCAGCAGCCCCACAGGGCACACTGAAGCTTTCTTT. Translating gives CASSPTGHTEAFF. The rearrangement links TRBV25-1 to TRBJ1-1; D perhaps matches TRBD1 (6 bases). Between the trimmed V and J ends, which lost 6 bases and 3 bases, there was a span of 11 bases. The CDR3 length is 13 residues. The germline gives CDR1 MGHDK, CDR2 SYGVNS. Full variable domain (outside the CDR3, taken from reference TRBV25-1 and TRBJ1-1): EADIYQTPRYLVIGTGKKITLECSQTMGHDKMYWYQQDPGMELHLIHYSYGVNSTEKGDLSSESTVSRIRTEHFPLTLESARPSHTSQYLCASSPTGHTEAFFGQGTRLTVV.